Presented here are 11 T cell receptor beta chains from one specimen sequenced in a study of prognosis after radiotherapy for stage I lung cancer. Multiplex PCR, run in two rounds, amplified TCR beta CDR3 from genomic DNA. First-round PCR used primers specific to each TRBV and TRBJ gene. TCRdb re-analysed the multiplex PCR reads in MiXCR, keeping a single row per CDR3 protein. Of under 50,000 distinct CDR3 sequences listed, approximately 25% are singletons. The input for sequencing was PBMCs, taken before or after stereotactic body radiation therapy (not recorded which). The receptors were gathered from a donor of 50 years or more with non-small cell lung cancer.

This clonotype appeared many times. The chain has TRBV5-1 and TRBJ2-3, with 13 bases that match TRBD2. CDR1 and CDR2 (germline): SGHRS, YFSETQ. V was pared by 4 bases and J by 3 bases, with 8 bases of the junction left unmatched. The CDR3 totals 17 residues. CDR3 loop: CASSTGRTSGGTDTQYF. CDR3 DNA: TGCGCCAGCAGCACCGGCCGGACTAGCGGGGGAACAGATACGCAGTATTTT.

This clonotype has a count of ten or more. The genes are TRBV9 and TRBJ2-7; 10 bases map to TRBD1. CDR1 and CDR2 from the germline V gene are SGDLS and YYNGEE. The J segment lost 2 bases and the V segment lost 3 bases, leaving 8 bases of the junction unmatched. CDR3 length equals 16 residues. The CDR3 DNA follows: TGTGCCAGCAGCGCGACGGGTGGACAGGGGGCCTACGAGCAGTACTTC. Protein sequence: CASSATGGQGAYEQYF. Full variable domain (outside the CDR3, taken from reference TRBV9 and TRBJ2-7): DSGVTQTPKHLITATGQRVTLRCSPRSGDLSVYWYQQSLDQGLQFLIQYYNGEERAKGNILERFSAQQFPDLHSELNLSSLELGDSALYFCASSATGGQGAYEQYFGPGTRLTVT.

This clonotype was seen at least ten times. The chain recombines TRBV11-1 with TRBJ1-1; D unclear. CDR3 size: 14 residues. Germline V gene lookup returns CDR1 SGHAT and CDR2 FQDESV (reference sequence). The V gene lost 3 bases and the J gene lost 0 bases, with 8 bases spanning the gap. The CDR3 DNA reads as TGTGCCAGCAGCTTTCGGACGGTGAACACTGAAGCTTTCTTT. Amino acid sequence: CASSFRTVNTEAFF.

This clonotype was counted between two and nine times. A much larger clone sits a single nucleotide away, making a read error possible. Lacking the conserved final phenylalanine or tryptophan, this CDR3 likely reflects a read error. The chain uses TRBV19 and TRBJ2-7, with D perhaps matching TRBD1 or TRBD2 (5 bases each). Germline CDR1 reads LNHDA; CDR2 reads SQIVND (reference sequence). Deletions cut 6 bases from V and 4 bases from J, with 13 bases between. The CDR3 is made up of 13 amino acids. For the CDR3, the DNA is TGTGCCAGTAGCCAATTTTGGGGGTACGAGCAGTACTCC. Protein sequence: CASSQFWGYEQYS.

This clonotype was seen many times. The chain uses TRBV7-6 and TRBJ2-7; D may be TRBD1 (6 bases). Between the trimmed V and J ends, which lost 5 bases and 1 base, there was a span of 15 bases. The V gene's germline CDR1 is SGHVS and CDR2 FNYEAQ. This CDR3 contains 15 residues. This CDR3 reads CASSGRERGSYEQYF. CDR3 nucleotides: TGTGCCAGCAGCGGACGAGAAAGGGGGTCCTACGAGCAGTACTTC.

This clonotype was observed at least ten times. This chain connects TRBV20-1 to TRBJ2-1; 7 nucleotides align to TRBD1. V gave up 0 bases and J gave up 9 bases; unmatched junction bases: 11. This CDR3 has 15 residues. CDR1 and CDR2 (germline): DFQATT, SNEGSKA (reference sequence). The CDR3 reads CSARDVQGEATEQFF. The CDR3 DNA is TGCAGTGCTAGAGATGTTCAGGGGGAAGCTACTGAGCAGTTCTTC.

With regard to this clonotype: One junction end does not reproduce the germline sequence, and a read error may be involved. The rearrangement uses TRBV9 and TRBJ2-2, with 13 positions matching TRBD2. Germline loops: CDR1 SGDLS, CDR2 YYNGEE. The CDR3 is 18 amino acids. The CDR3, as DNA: TGTGCCAGCAGCCCTAATACGGGACTAGCGGGATCTACCGGGGAACTGTTTTTT. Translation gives CASSPNTGLAGSTGELFF.

The CDR3 bases are TGTGCCAGTAGTTCGACAGGGGGTAGGTCACCCCTCCACTTT. Translating it yields CASSSTGGRSPLHF. V gene TRBV19 combines with J gene TRBJ1-6; 9 bases are a match to TRBD1. The V gene's germline CDR1 is LNHDA and CDR2 SQIVND (reference sequence). V lost 5 bases and J lost 10; bases outside the gene matches: 6. The CDR3 runs to 14 residues.

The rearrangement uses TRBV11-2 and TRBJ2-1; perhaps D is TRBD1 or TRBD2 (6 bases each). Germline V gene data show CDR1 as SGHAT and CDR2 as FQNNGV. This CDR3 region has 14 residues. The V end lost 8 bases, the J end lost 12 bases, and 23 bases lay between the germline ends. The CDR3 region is CASRLAWTIQGQFF. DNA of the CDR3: TGTGCCAGCCGCCTAGCGTGGACTATACAGGGGCAGTTCTTC.

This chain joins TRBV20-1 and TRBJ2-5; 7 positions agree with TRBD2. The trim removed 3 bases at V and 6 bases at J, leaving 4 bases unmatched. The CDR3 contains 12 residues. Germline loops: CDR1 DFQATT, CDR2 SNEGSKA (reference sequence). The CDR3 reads CSARWTRQTQYF. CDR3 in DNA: TGCAGTGCTAGGTGGACTAGACAGACCCAGTACTTC.

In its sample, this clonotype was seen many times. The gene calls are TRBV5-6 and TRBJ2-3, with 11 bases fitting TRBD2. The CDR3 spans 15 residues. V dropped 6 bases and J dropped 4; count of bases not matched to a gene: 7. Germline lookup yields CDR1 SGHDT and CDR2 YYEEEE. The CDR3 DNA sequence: TGTGCCAGCATACGTTTAGCGGGGGGGCCAGATACGCAGTATTTT. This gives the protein CASIRLAGGPDTQYF.